Following are 23 T cell receptor beta chains from one sample sequenced in a study of T-cell reconstitution after alpha-beta-depleted transplantation in children. TCRbeta library construction was performed incorporating unique molecular identifiers. Each CDR3 protein gets one entry after TCRdb re-called the PCR reads with MiXCR. The sample yields hundreds of thousands of distinct CDR3 sequences, about 33% seen once. The source was PBMCs from the stem cell graft donor, collected from the stem cell graft. The receptors here all came from a human donor who donated a stem cell graft to a child with aplastic anemia.

The V call is TRBV5-1, the J call TRBJ1-1; D call uncertain. The germline gives CDR1 SGHRS, CDR2 YFSETQ. Trimming took off 0 bases at V and 0 bases at J, with 9 bases between the two ends. The CDR3 loop spans 15 amino acids. CDR3 sequence: CASSLGDLMNTEAFF. The CDR3 coding sequence is TGCGCCAGCAGCTTGGGCGACCTCATGAACACTGAAGCTTTCTTT.

This chain links TRBV10-3 with TRBJ2-1, with 10 nucleotides matching TRBD2. Trimming took 3 bases from V and 5 from J; bases not matched to a gene: 7. The germline V gene encodes CDR1 ENHRY and CDR2 SYGVKD. The CDR3 totals 16 residues. For the CDR3, the DNA is TGTGCCATCAGTGAAAAATTCACTAGCGGGGACAATGAGCAGTTCTTC. It is translated as CAISEKFTSGDNEQFF.

This chain joins TRBV20-1 and TRBJ1-5; TRBD1 matches 7 bases. CDR1 is DFQATT, CDR2 SNEGSKA, per germline (reference sequence). The CDR3 extends over 13 amino acids. Trimming at V came to 3 bases and at J to 5 bases, leaving 4 bases not matched to a gene. The CDR3 nucleotides read TGCAGTGCTAGCGGACAGGACCATCAGCCCCAGCATTTT. Amino acid sequence: CSASGQDHQPQHF.

This clonotype was recorded many times. J is TRBJ2-1 and V is TRBV10-3, with TRBD2 matching 7 bases. Trimming cost V 4 bases and J 8 bases; bases outside gene matches: 8. Germline V gene lookup returns CDR1 ENHRY and CDR2 SYGVKD. This CDR3 has 14 residues. The CDR3 here is CAISAKGREYEQFF. CDR3 bases: TGTGCCATCAGTGCTAAAGGGCGGGAGTATGAGCAGTTCTTC.

A few counts support this clonotype. The chain links TRBV14 to TRBJ1-2; D unclear. Germline CDR1 reads SGHDN; CDR2 reads FVKESK. V gave up 0 bases and J gave up 6 bases, with 14 bases separating them. CDR3 length: 15 amino acids. For the CDR3, the DNA is TGTGCCAGCAGCCAAGATCTAGGAGGGCCCGATGGCTACACCTTC. It translates to CASSQDLGGPDGYTF.

The chain combines TRBV28 with TRBJ2-1, with D tentatively TRBD1 (6 bases). The germline V and J ends were trimmed by 2 bases and 4 bases, with 15 bases remaining between them. The CDR3 consists of 16 residues. Germline CDR1 reads MDHEN; CDR2 reads SYDVKM. The CDR3 is CASSLVGTGRYNEQFF. CDR3 bases: TGTGCCAGCAGTTTAGTTGGTACAGGGCGATACAATGAGCAGTTCTTC.

The table lists this clonotype with a few counts. The chain couples TRBV5-1 to TRBJ2-1, with 11 bases that match TRBD2. Germline loops: CDR1 SGHRS, CDR2 YFSETQ. This CDR3 contains 17 residues. V was pared by 4 bases and J by 0 bases, with 6 bases of the junction left unmatched. As DNA, the CDR3 is TGCGCCAGCAGCCCCGGGACTAGCGGTACCTCCTACAATGAGCAGTTCTTC. It yields the protein CASSPGTSGTSYNEQFF.

This clonotype appeared a few times. V gene TRBV7-9 combines with J gene TRBJ2-5; no firm D call. From germline, CDR1 is SEHNR and CDR2 FQNEAQ (reference sequence). The CDR3 has 15 residues. V lost 1 base, J lost 2 bases, and 11 bases lay in between. The CDR3 region is CASSLVLNSQETQYF. The CDR3 region has the DNA TGTGCCAGCAGCTTAGTCTTGAACTCACAAGAGACCCAGTACTTC. Full variable domain (outside the CDR3, taken from reference TRBV7-9 and TRBJ2-5): DTGVSQNPRHKITKRGQNVTFRCDPISEHNRLYWYRQTLGQGPEFLTYFQNEAQLEKSRLLSDRFSAERPKGSFSTLEIQRTEQGDSAMYLCASSLVLNSQETQYFGPGTRLLVL.

The rearrangement links TRBV4-3 to TRBJ2-3; a weak D match, TRBD1 (5 bases). Germline V gene lookup returns CDR1 LGHNA and CDR2 YSLEER. This CDR3 has 17 amino acids. V dropped 1 base and J dropped 0 bases, with 14 bases sitting between them. The CDR3 sequence is CASSQAENRFSTDTQYF. The CDR3 DNA is TGCGCCAGCAGCCAAGCGGAAAACAGGTTTAGCACAGATACGCAGTATTTT.

The rearrangement uses TRBV5-1 and TRBJ2-2, with D hard to call. Trimming took 4 bases from V and 5 from J, leaving 12 bases between them. The CDR3 covers 14 residues. Germline CDR1 is SGHRS and CDR2 is YFSETQ. CDR3 DNA: TGCGCCAGCAGCCCGGTCGATGCTACCGGGGAGCTGTTTTTT. Encoded protein: CASSPVDATGELFF.

J is TRBJ1-1 and V is TRBV7-8; 7 positions match TRBD1. This CDR3 is built from 15 residues. V gave up 6 bases and J gave up 2 bases; unmatched junction bases: 9. CDR1 and CDR2 (germline): SGHVS, FQNEAQ. This CDR3 reads CASSWEGAQNTEAFF. The CDR3 DNA is TGTGCCAGCAGTTGGGAGGGGGCCCAAAACACTGAAGCTTTCTTT.

This clonotype has more than one count but fewer than ten. The DNA of the CDR3 is TGTGCCAGCAGTCCAACGGGGGGTAAGGTCATTCAGTACTTC. Translating gives CASSPTGGKVIQYF. This chain joins TRBV12-3 or TRBV12-4 and TRBJ2-4; the match to TRBD2 covers 7 bases. V dropped 5 bases and J dropped 9; count of bases not matched to a gene: 10. The CDR3 loop spans 14 amino acids.

In its sample, this clonotype was seen once. The chain combines TRBV9 with TRBJ2-1; the D is unclear. Germline values: CDR1 SGDLS, CDR2 YYNGEE. The CDR3 runs 14 residues. The ends were cut back, 7 bases at V and 6 bases at J, with 17 bases in the middle. This chain's CDR3 is CASEGPNAPNEQFF. CDR3 bases: TGTGCCAGCGAAGGCCCCAACGCGCCCAATGAGCAGTTCTTC.

This clonotype was observed many times. The genes are TRBV20-1 and TRBJ2-1; D unclear. This CDR3 contains 13 residues. V was shortened by 2 bases and J by 0 bases, with 5 bases between the two germline ends. The germline gives CDR1 DFQATT, CDR2 SNEGSKA (reference sequence). The CDR3 region has the DNA TGCAGTGCTAGACCTAGCTCCTACAATGAGCAGTTCTTC. Translated: CSARPSSYNEQFF.

The gene calls are TRBV27 and TRBJ2-3; 10 bases fit TRBD1. V dropped 5 bases and J dropped 6; count of bases not matched to a gene: 2. Per germline, CDR1 MNHEY and CDR2 SMNVEV (reference sequence). This CDR3 has 13 residues. The CDR3 loop is CASSGGQGDTQYF. The CDR3, as DNA: TGTGCCAGCAGTGGGGGACAGGGGGATACGCAGTATTTT.

The chain has TRBV6-2 or TRBV6-3 and TRBJ1-5, with D possibly matching TRBD1 (5 bases). CDR1 MNHEY and CDR2 SVGEGT come from the germline V gene. Trimming took 5 bases from V and 5 from J, leaving 16 bases between them. The CDR3 totals 15 residues. CDR3 sequence: CASSPDGDGYQPQHF. The DNA of the CDR3 is TGTGCCAGCAGTCCGGATGGGGACGGGTATCAGCCCCAGCATTTT.

This chain connects TRBV10-3 to TRBJ2-1; tentative D call: TRBD2 (6 bases). CDR3 size: 15 residues. V was shortened by 6 bases and J by 7 bases, with 19 bases between the two germline ends. CDR1 and CDR2 from the germline V gene are ENHRY and SYGVKD. In nucleotides, the CDR3 is TGTGCCATCAGCGACCCCCGCCAGGAGGGGAATGAGCAGTTCTTC. It specifies CAISDPRQEGNEQFF.

The chain couples TRBV5-1 to TRBJ2-1; 14 bases line up with TRBD2. Trimming cost V 4 bases and J 9 bases; bases outside gene matches: 15. The germline gives CDR1 SGHRS, CDR2 YFSETQ. This CDR3 contains 18 residues. DNA of the CDR3: TGCGCCAGCAGCCCCCTGACCCCTGGACTAGCGGGAGGAGGTGAGCAGTTCTTC. This codes for CASSPLTPGLAGGGEQFF. Looking up the rest from reference TRBV5-1 and TRBJ2-1 gives the full variable domain: KAGVTQTPRYLIKTRGQQVTLSCSPISGHRSVSWYQQTPGQGLQFLFEYFSETQRNKGNFPGRFSGRQFSNSRSEMNVSTLELGDSALYLCASSPLTPGLAGGGEQFFGPGTRLTVL.

This clonotype has a handful of counts. The chain links TRBV29-1 to TRBJ2-1; D remains unclear. This CDR3 is 12 amino acids long. CDR1 and CDR2 from the germline V gene are SQVTM and ANQGSEA. With 3 bases removed from V and 2 bases from J, the gap between germline ends came to 5 bases. CDR3 region: CSVDGTYNEQFF. DNA of the CDR3: TGCAGCGTTGACGGAACCTACAATGAGCAGTTCTTC.

The V gene is TRBV7-2, the J gene TRBJ1-1; the match to TRBD1 covers 8 bases. The trim removed 4 bases at V and 11 bases at J, leaving 18 bases unmatched. Germline V gene lookup returns CDR1 SGHTA and CDR2 FQGNSA. The CDR3 is made up of 16 amino acids. The DNA of the CDR3 is TGTGCCAGCAGCTCGTTCCCGGGACAGGCCTCAAATAGGGCTTTCTTT. It encodes CASSSFPGQASNRAFF.

CDR3 in amino acids: CASSLEGLDTDTQYF. Written as DNA, the CDR3 is TGCGCCAGCAGCTTGGAGGGTCTAGACACAGATACGCAGTATTTT. The gene calls are TRBV5-1 and TRBJ2-3, with unresolved D. The CDR3 has 15 amino acids. Germline CDR1 reads SGHRS; CDR2 reads YFSETQ. The germline V and J ends were trimmed by 0 bases and 2 bases, with 10 bases remaining between them.

The chain carries TRBV24-1 and TRBJ1-5, with a possible D match to TRBD1 (6 bases). CDR1 and CDR2 (germline): KGHDR, SFDVKD. The CDR3 sequence is 15 residues long. The germline V and J ends were trimmed by 3 bases and 1 base, with 9 bases remaining between them. The CDR3 region is CATSDNRVSNQPQHF. CDR3 DNA: TGTGCCACCAGTGATAACAGGGTGAGCAATCAGCCCCAGCATTTT.

This clonotype was counted between two and nine times. As DNA, the CDR3 is TGTGCCAGCAGCGCGCTAACCGGGACTAGTAACCATGAGCAGTTCTTC. Translating it yields CASSALTGTSNHEQFF. The chain carries TRBV11-2 and TRBJ2-1, with 8 bases identical to TRBD2. This CDR3 spans 16 amino acids. The V gene end was trimmed by 5 bases and the J gene end by 8 bases; junction bases not matched to a gene: 14. CDR1 and CDR2 (germline): SGHAT, FQNNGV. Full variable domain (rest looked up from reference TRBV11-2 and TRBJ2-1): EAGVAQSPRYKIIEKRQSVAFWCNPISGHATLYWYQQILGQGPKLLIQFQNNGVVDDSQLPKDRFSAERLKGVDSTLKIQPAKLEDSAVYLCASSALTGTSNHEQFFGPGTRLTVL.